Following are 27 T cell receptor beta chains from one sample sequenced in a study of cytomegalovirus exposure and HLA in healthy donors. Both 60 Vbeta primers and 13 Jbeta primers went into the PCR. Sequencing was performed with immunoSEQ multiplex PCR; in TCRdb, only in-frame clones are kept and a portion is missing. The table shows approximately 140,000 clones, with 60% to 80% occurring only once. The specimen sequenced was PBMCs. The receptors were sampled from a woman in her fifties or sixties in good health and CMV-seropositive.

This clone was observed once. The genes are TRBV12-1 and TRBJ1-5. TRBV12-1 has pseudogene status. The CDR3 spans 17 residues. The CDR3 here is CASSFEGQRAGGQPQHF. The CDR3, as DNA: TGTGCCAGCAGCTTTGAGGGACAGCGCGCGGGGGGGCAGCCCCAGCATTTT.

V gene TRBV7-6 combines with J gene TRBJ2-1; 7 bases fit TRBD2. This CDR3 has 14 amino acids. The germline CDR1 and CDR2 sequences are SGHVS and FNYEAQ. After removal of 4 bases from V and 8 bases from J, the junction contained 8 bases not matched to a gene. CDR3 amino acids: CASSSQSGRDEQFF. The DNA for the CDR3 is TGTGCCAGCAGCTCCCAGTCGGGGAGGGATGAGCAGTTCTTC.

Here the CDR3 reads CASSQNSPSNQPQHF. The CDR3 nucleotides read TGTGCCAGCAGCCAGAATTCACCGAGCAATCAGCCCCAGCATTTT. The rearrangement joins TRBV6-5 to TRBJ1-5; no clear D gene. Germline V gene sequence: CDR1 MNHEY, CDR2 SVGAGI. The CDR3 spans 15 residues. The V gene lost 6 bases and the J gene lost 1 base, with 13 bases spanning the gap.

The chain joins TRBV5-1 to TRBJ2-4; perhaps TRBD1 as D (7 bases). CDR1 SGHRS and CDR2 YFSETQ come from the germline V gene. V lost 2 bases and J 0 bases, leaving 15 bases between the germline ends. This CDR3 has 17 amino acids. DNA for the CDR3: TGCGCCAGCAGCTTACTCGACAGGGACTTAGCCAAAAACATTCAGTACTTC. Protein: CASSLLDRDLAKNIQYF.

The V and J genes are TRBV18 and TRBJ1-2; 10 bases map to TRBD1. This CDR3 has 13 residues. The J segment lost 7 bases and the V segment lost 4 bases, leaving 3 bases of the junction unmatched. CDR1 and CDR2 (germline): KGHSH, LQKENI. CDR3 DNA sequence: TGTGCCAGCTCACAGGGGACAGGGGCTGGCTACACCTTC. Its protein is CASSQGTGAGYTF.

The rearrangement uses TRBV2 and TRBJ2-1, with a possible D match to TRBD2 (5 bases). Germline CDR1 and CDR2: SNHLY and FYNNEI. The CDR3 has 13 residues. The V gene lost 3 bases and the J gene lost 10 bases, with 13 bases spanning the gap. The CDR3 region is CASSEGFQREQFF. The CDR3 coding sequence is TGTGCCAGCAGTGAGGGTTTTCAGCGGGAGCAGTTCTTC.

Only one count was recorded for this clone. The J gene is TRBJ2-3, the V gene TRBV13; D may be TRBD1 (5 bases). V lost 5 bases to trimming and J lost 6 bases, with 9 bases between them. The germline gives CDR1 PRHDT, CDR2 FYEKMQ (reference sequence). The CDR3 extends over 12 amino acids. The CDR3 DNA reads TGTGCCAGCAGCCCAGGGCGGGATACGCAGTATTTT. This encodes CASSPGRDTQYF.

V gene TRBV11-2 combines with J gene TRBJ2-1, with 7 bases fitting TRBD1. The junction had 9 bases not matched to a gene; V was cut back by 5 bases and J by 8 bases. This CDR3 comprises 14 residues. Germline V gene data show CDR1 as SGHAT and CDR2 as FQNNGV. CDR3 protein: CASSARQGMDEQFF. The CDR3 DNA reads as TGTGCCAGCAGCGCCAGACAGGGAATGGATGAGCAGTTCTTC.

The chain combines TRBV19 with TRBJ2-3; 8 nucleotides align to TRBD1. V lost 10 bases and J lost 5; bases outside the gene matches: 8. The CDR3 loop spans 13 amino acids. CDR1 LNHDA and CDR2 SQIVND come from the germline V gene (reference sequence). The CDR3, as DNA: TGTGCCACGGGACAGGTATTGGGAGATACGCAGTATTTT. It translates to CATGQVLGDTQYF.

V and J are TRBV5-1 and TRBJ1-2, with 7 positions matching TRBD1. The CDR3 consists of 15 residues. V was clipped by 2 bases and J by 7 bases; unmatched bases: 11. CDR1 and CDR2 from the germline V gene are SGHRS and YFSETQ. In DNA form, the CDR3 reads TGCGCCAGCAGCTTAGTCCAGGGGGGACGGGGTGGCTACACCTTC. It codes for CASSLVQGGRGGYTF.

The chain links TRBV7-3 to TRBJ2-1, with D possibly TRBD1 on 6 matching bases. The CDR3 is 14 amino acids. Looked up from germline, CDR1 is SGHTA and CDR2 is FQGTGA. V was trimmed by 4 bases and J by 5 bases, leaving 12 bases between them. The CDR3 region has the DNA TGTGCCAGCAGCTCCACACAGGGCCACAATGAGCAGTTCTTC. Protein: CASSSTQGHNEQFF. The full variable domain, with the rest looked up from reference TRBV7-3 and TRBJ2-1, is GAGVSQTPSNKVTEKGKYVELRCDPISGHTALYWYRQSLGQGPEFLIYFQGTGAADDSGLPNDRFFAVRPEGSVSTLKIQRTERGDSAVYLCASSSTQGHNEQFFGPGTRLTVL.

The chain combines TRBV4-1 with TRBJ2-1; a possible D gene is TRBD2 (6 bases). The germline gives CDR1 MGHRA, CDR2 YSYEKL. CDR3 length: 16 amino acids. Deletions cut 0 bases from V and 3 bases from J, with 12 bases between. CDR3 sequence (DNA): TGCGCCAGCAGCCAAGACCCGCGGGGACTCTACAATGAGCAGTTCTTC. This gives the protein CASSQDPRGLYNEQFF.

This clone was seen many times. The rearrangement joins TRBV2 to TRBJ1-6; no clear D gene. Trimming shortened V by 4 bases and J by 14 bases, and 12 bases separated the two germline ends. Per germline, CDR1 SNHLY and CDR2 FYNNEI. The CDR3 contains 12 residues. For the CDR3, the DNA is TGTGCCAGCAGTGCCGACACGGGGACCCTCCACTTT. Amino acid sequence: CASSADTGTLHF.

This chain connects TRBV28 to TRBJ1-5; D ambiguous. Trimming removed 2 bases at V and 7 bases at J, with 12 bases between. Per germline, CDR1 MDHEN and CDR2 SYDVKM. The CDR3 is 14 amino acids. CDR3 sequence: CASSLVVSQQPQHF. DNA for the CDR3: TGTGCCAGCAGTTTAGTAGTGTCGCAACAGCCCCAGCATTTT.

The chain links TRBV6-5 to TRBJ1-3, with TRBD1 as a possible D gene (5 bases). V was trimmed by 3 bases and J by 0 bases, leaving 12 bases between them. The germline V gene has CDR1 MNHEY and CDR2 SVGAGI. The CDR3 loop spans 16 amino acids. CDR3 DNA sequence: TGTGCCAGCAGTTATGGCGAAGGGGACTCTGGAAACACCATATATTTT. This sequence encodes CASSYGEGDSGNTIYF.

In this sample, this clone turned up a few times. The chain carries TRBV6-4 and TRBJ1-1; D is unclear. The CDR3 has 13 residues. Germline V CDR1 and CDR2: MRHNA, SNTAGT. The V end lost 2 bases, the J end lost 1 base, and 5 bases lay between the germline ends. The CDR3 here is CASSDQWNTEAFF. The DNA of the CDR3 is TGTGCCAGCAGTGACCAGTGGAACACTGAAGCTTTCTTT.

This clone was recorded once. Within the sample, other DNA sequences also encode this same CDR3. The V and J genes are TRBV5-1 and TRBJ2-3; no clear D gene. Deletions cut 1 base from V and 4 bases from J, with 4 bases between. The CDR3 totals 12 residues. The germline CDR1 and CDR2 sequences are SGHRS and YFSETQ. The DNA of the CDR3 is TGCGCCAGCAGCTTGTCAGCAGATACGCAGTATTTT. Protein: CASSLSADTQYF. The whole variable domain, remainder taken from reference TRBV5-1 and TRBJ2-3, is KAGVTQTPRYLIKTRGQQVTLSCSPISGHRSVSWYQQTPGQGLQFLFEYFSETQRNKGNFPGRFSGRQFSNSRSEMNVSTLELGDSALYLCASSLSADTQYFGPGTRLTVL.

DNA of the CDR3: TGTGCCAGCAGCGTAGCTACAGGGGGCGACTATGGCTACACCTTC. Protein sequence: CASSVATGGDYGYTF. The chain uses TRBV9 and TRBJ1-2; TRBD1 agrees at 9 bases. With V trimmed by 0 bases and J by 3 bases, 3 bases remained unmatched. Germline CDR1 and CDR2: SGDLS and YYNGEE. The CDR3 is 15 amino acids.

The V gene is TRBV2, the J gene TRBJ2-7; perhaps TRBD2 as D (6 bases). The germline gives CDR1 SNHLY, CDR2 FYNNEI. The V end lost 10 bases, the J end lost 3 bases, and 16 bases lay between the germline ends. The CDR3 contains 13 residues. CDR3 DNA sequence: TGTGCCACCCGGGACTTACCTATCTACGAGCAGTACTTC. It specifies CATRDLPIYEQYF.

This chain uses TRBV4-2 with TRBJ2-3; D is perhaps TRBD2 (6 bases). V gave up 1 base and J gave up 1 base, with 15 bases separating them. Germline V gene sequence: CDR1 LGHNA, CDR2 YNFKEQ. The CDR3 has 17 residues. This chain's CDR3 is CASSQVIAGTGTDTQYF. The CDR3 DNA reads TGTGCCAGCAGCCAAGTAATCGCAGGGACTGGCACAGATACGCAGTATTTT.

V and J are TRBV5-6 and TRBJ2-7; 7 nucleotides match TRBD1. The junction had 11 bases not matched to a gene; V was cut back by 4 bases and J by 4 bases. Germline V gives CDR1 SGHDT, CDR2 YYEEEE. This CDR3 is 15 amino acids long. CDR3 region: CASSPDRVLGYEQYF. CDR3 DNA sequence: TGTGCCAGCAGCCCAGACAGGGTTTTGGGATACGAGCAGTACTTC.

V is TRBV19 and J is TRBJ2-5; D is possibly TRBD2 (6 bases). CDR1 LNHDA and CDR2 SQIVND come from the germline V gene (reference sequence). The CDR3 extends over 14 amino acids. Trimming stripped 4 bases from V and 5 bases from J, with 14 bases between. CDR3: CASSTGRGRETQYF. The CDR3 coding sequence is TGTGCCAGTAGTACTGGCCGAGGGAGGGAGACCCAGTACTTC.

The chain carries TRBV13 and TRBJ2-5, with D perhaps matching TRBD1 (5 bases). With 5 bases removed from V and 0 bases from J, the gap between germline ends came to 7 bases. CDR1 is PRHDT and CDR2 is FYEKMQ in the germline V gene (reference sequence). This CDR3 spans 13 amino acids. For the CDR3, the DNA is TGTGCCAGCAGCCCAGGGTACCAAGAGACCCAGTACTTC. Translated: CASSPGYQETQYF.

The rearrangement uses TRBV9 and TRBJ2-1; 9 positions agree with TRBD2. The V and J ends lost 2 bases and 4 bases, in that order; junction bases with no gene match: 4. This CDR3 contains 15 residues. The germline gives CDR1 SGDLS, CDR2 YYNGEE. The CDR3 region has the DNA TGTGCCAGCAGCGTTATTAGCGGGGGTTACAATGAGCAGTTCTTC. Its translation: CASSVISGGYNEQFF.

This chain links TRBV28 with TRBJ1-3, with D hard to call. The V end lost 7 bases, the J end lost 4 bases, and 8 bases lay between the germline ends. CDR3 size: 12 residues. Germline CDR1 reads MDHEN; CDR2 reads SYDVKM. CDR3 residues: CASTLRGNTIYF. The DNA of the CDR3 is TGTGCCAGCACCCTTCGGGGAAACACCATATATTTT.

This clone has only one observation. The chain is built from TRBV25-1 and TRBJ2-7; 8 positions match TRBD2. Germline CDR1 reads MGHDK; CDR2 reads SYGVNS. Trimming removed 4 bases from V and 0 bases from J; junction bases left unmatched: 5. CDR3 length equals 15 residues. The CDR3 nucleotides are TGTGCCAGCAGTGGGGGGGCGGGGGGCTCCTACGAGCAGTACTTC. It codes for CASSGGAGGSYEQYF.

The V gene is TRBV6-5, the J gene TRBJ1-1; 8 bases are shared with TRBD1. J was trimmed by 7 bases and V by 7 bases; bases with no gene match: 11. CDR1 and CDR2 from the germline V gene are MNHEY and SVGAGI. The CDR3 contains 14 residues. The CDR3 loop is CASNRRGRAGEAFF. The DNA for the CDR3 is TGTGCCAGCAACCGCAGGGGGCGGGCGGGTGAAGCTTTCTTT.